A selection of T cell receptor beta chains follows, all from one sample in a study of control samples from healthy donors and cancer patients. The assay was immunoSEQ multiplex PCR, and TCRdb's table has in-frame clones only and misses some. The sample lists fewer than 200,000 clones; around 88% were seen once. Sequenced input: blood. These receptors all come from a woman in her twenties or thirties in good health. Both conserved end residues are part of each CDR3. A D gene is named only where the DNA matches it firmly. Size tells how often a clone was seen (once, few, many) or the class of an expanded clone, and some rows leave it out.

cdr3_length	d_call	clone_size	v_call	j_call	cdr3_aa	cdr3_nt
14	-	-	TRBV18	TRBJ1-2	CASSPRRQGGGYTF	TGTGCCAGCTCACCACGTCGGCAGGGAGGAGGCTACACCTTC
15	-	-	TRBV21-1	TRBJ2-7	CASSARQVHSYEQYF	TGTGCCAGCAGCGCACGACAGGTCCACTCCTACGAGCAGTACTTC
13	-	-	TRBV7-8	TRBJ1-5	CASSLARNQPQHF	TGTGCCAGCAGCTTAGCCAGGAATCAGCCCCAGCATTTT
18	-	-	TRBV7-9	TRBJ2-1	CASSVSRPGYRDYNEQFF	TGTGCCAGCAGCGTCAGTCGACCGGGTTACCGAGACTACAATGAGCAGTTCTTC
15	-	-	TRBV7-2	TRBJ2-1	CASSFGGDLNNEQFF	TGTGCCAGCAGCTTTGGTGGCGACCTAAACAATGAGCAGTTCTTC
12	-	-	TRBV6-5	TRBJ1-1	CASSSPSSEAFF	TGTGCCAGCAGTTCCCCTAGCTCTGAAGCTTTCTTT
16	TRBD1	-	TRBV29-1	TRBJ2-5	CSVEGGQDRGPETQYF	TGCAGCGTTGAAGGTGGTCAGGACAGGGGGCCTGAGACCCAGTACTTC
13	-	-	TRBV4-1	TRBJ1-1	CASSQPLNTEAFF	TGCGCCAGCAGCCAACCGCTGAACACTGAAGCTTTCTTT
17	-	-	TRBV6-1	TRBJ1-6	CASSEGRGRTYNSPLHF	TGTGCCAGCAGTGAAGGTAGGGGAAGGACCTATAATTCACCCCTCCACTTT
16	-	-	TRBV4-2	TRBJ2-7	CASSNSSSGWEYEQYF	TGTGCCAGCAGCAACTCTAGCTCTGGATGGGAATACGAGCAGTACTTC
18	TRBD2	-	TRBV28	TRBJ2-4	CASSYPRTSGRAFGIQYF	TGTGCCAGCAGTTACCCTCGGACGAGCGGGAGGGCCTTTGGCATTCAGTACTTC
15	TRBD2	-	TRBV19	TRBJ2-1	CASTPLAGGPYEQFF	TGTGCCAGTACCCCTCTAGCGGGGGGGCCATACGAGCAGTTCTTC
15	TRBD1	once	TRBV19	TRBJ1-2	CASTPTGGASYGYTF	TGTGCCAGTACCCCGACAGGGGGCGCGTCCTATGGCTACACCTTC
15	TRBD1	-	TRBV7-9	TRBJ2-5	CASSRRDSFQETQYF	TGTGCCAGCAGCCGCAGGGACAGTTTCCAAGAGACCCAGTACTTC
13	-	-	TRBV6-5	TRBJ2-3	CASSYGAQDTQYF	TGTGCCAGCAGTTACGGGGCCCAAGATACGCAGTATTTT
16	TRBD2	-	TRBV6-5	TRBJ2-1	CASSYSITGGPNEQFF	TGTGCCAGCAGTTACTCGATTACGGGAGGGCCCAATGAGCAGTTCTTC
16	TRBD1	-	TRBV6-4	TRBJ1-2	CASREGQTTISYGYTF	TGTGCCAGCAGGGAGGGACAGACCACTATCTCCTATGGCTACACCTTC